The 8 T cell receptor beta chains below all came from one sample that was sequenced in a study of blood T cell repertoires in COVID-19. Measured with immunoSEQ multiplex PCR; TCRdb has only the in-frame clones, and not every one. The data show over 300,000 clones, with approximately 85% seen just once and more than 6% held by the top ten. Sequenced sample: peripheral blood. Receptors were obtained from a human donor in a cohort sampled during active COVID-19.

The J gene is TRBJ2-3, the V gene TRBV10-1; tentative D call: TRBD2 (6 bases). The germline gives CDR1 WNHNN, CDR2 SYGVQD (reference sequence). This CDR3 comprises 12 residues. V lost 5 bases and J 6 bases, leaving 9 bases between the germline ends. The CDR3 spells CASSRRGDTQYF. The CDR3 DNA sequence: TGCGCCAGCAGTCGCCGGGGGGATACGCAGTATTTT.

This chain uses TRBV19 with TRBJ1-1; possible D gene TRBD1, 6 bases. Trimming pared 1 base from V and 1 base from J, leaving 10 bases between. CDR3 length: 15 amino acids. CDR1 is LNHDA, CDR2 SQIVND, per germline (reference sequence). The CDR3 bases are TGTGCCAGTAGTATAGCCGGGACACCGAACACTGAAGCTTTCTTT. Its protein product is CASSIAGTPNTEAFF.

The chain uses TRBV7-8 and TRBJ2-1; 7 nucleotides align to TRBD2. Germline loops: CDR1 SGHVS, CDR2 FQNEAQ. V lost 5 bases to trimming and J lost 2 bases; unmatched junction nucleotides: 12. The CDR3 has 17 residues. CDR3 sequence: CASSPAREGRTYNEQFF. The CDR3 bases are TGTGCCAGCAGCCCAGCAAGGGAGGGGAGGACCTACAATGAGCAGTTCTTC.

The chain uses TRBV21-1 and TRBJ2-1; the D call TRBD2 from the table was never checked on the DNA. TRBV21-1 counts as a pseudogene. The CDR3 is made up of 13 amino acids. The CDR3 DNA sequence: TGTGCCAGCGGAAGACTAGCGGGGGACGAGCAGTTCTTC. Protein product: CASGRLAGDEQFF.

This chain connects TRBV27 to TRBJ1-2, with a possible D match to TRBD1 (5 bases). V was trimmed by 4 bases and J by 8 bases, leaving 11 bases between them. CDR3 length: 12 residues. Germline loops: CDR1 MNHEY, CDR2 SMNVEV (reference sequence). The CDR3 here is CASSSGFDGYTF. The CDR3 DNA reads TGTGCCAGCAGTTCAGGGTTCGACGGCTACACCTTC.

The V call is TRBV6-5, the J call TRBJ2-5, with TRBD1 as a possible D gene (5 bases). The germline gives CDR1 MNHEY, CDR2 SVGAGI. V dropped 7 bases and J dropped 4 bases, with 13 bases sitting between them. The CDR3 is 13 residues long. Here the CDR3 DNA reads TGTGCCAGCACCTTCCCAGGGTTAGAGACCCAGTACTTC. Its translation is CASTFPGLETQYF.

This clone has more than one count but fewer than ten. This chain joins TRBV4-1 and TRBJ2-3, with a weak D call TRBD2 (6 bases). Germline values: CDR1 MGHRA, CDR2 YSYEKL. The CDR3 has 14 residues. The V and J ends lost 3 bases and 2 bases respectively, with 9 bases between them. The CDR3 DNA reads TGCGCCAGCAGCCAGGACTACTTCACAGATACGCAGTATTTT. It translates to CASSQDYFTDTQYF.

In nucleotides, the CDR3 is TGTGCCAGTAGTATAGCCCCGCTAGGGACAGGGAAAAACATTCAGTACTTC. It specifies CASSIAPLGTGKNIQYF. This chain links TRBV19 with TRBJ2-4; 9 bases are shared with TRBD1. The germline V gene encodes CDR1 LNHDA and CDR2 SQIVND (reference sequence). The CDR3 extends over 17 amino acids. V was pared by 1 base and J by 4 bases, with 8 bases of the junction left unmatched.